The 27 T cell receptor beta chains presented below share a single source sample, sequenced in a study of CD8 T cells in Susac syndrome. After extraction with the RNeasy kit, about 0.5 to 1 ug of the RNA was reverse transcribed using random hexamers. Via MiXCR, TCRdb re-called the immunoSEQ multiplex PCR reads, giving one row per CDR3 protein. This table holds more than 110,000 distinct CDR3 sequences, 94% found once. Sequences were obtained from CD8+ T cells from PBMCs. The receptors shown here come from a human donor in good health.

The genes are TRBV27 and TRBJ2-1, with unresolved D. Germline values: CDR1 MNHEY, CDR2 SMNVEV (reference sequence). Trimming removed 3 bases from V and 5 bases from J, with 8 bases in between. The CDR3 is made up of 13 amino acids. The CDR3 here is CASSFNDDNEQFF. The DNA of the CDR3 is TGTGCCAGCAGTTTTAACGATGACAATGAGCAGTTCTTC.

This chain links TRBV2 with TRBJ2-1; D possibly matches TRBD1 or TRBD2 (5 bases each). CDR3 length equals 13 residues. Germline CDR1 is SNHLY and CDR2 is FYNNEI. The V end was cut by 5 bases, the J end by 8 bases, with 13 bases between. CDR3 amino acids: CASSRPMGDEQFF. In DNA, the CDR3 is TGTGCCAGCAGTCGCCCCATGGGGGATGAGCAGTTCTTC.

The V call is TRBV7-8, the J call TRBJ2-1; 7 bases are a match to TRBD2. The CDR3 sequence is 17 residues long. Germline values: CDR1 SGHVS, CDR2 FQNEAQ. Unmatched junction bases numbered 10, after V lost 1 base and J lost 4 bases. This chain's CDR3 is CASSLVPSGLPYNEQFF. The CDR3 DNA is TGTGCCAGCAGCTTAGTCCCTAGCGGCCTCCCGTACAATGAGCAGTTCTTC. Looking up the rest from reference TRBV7-8 and TRBJ2-1 gives the full variable domain: GAGVSQSPRYKVAKRGQDVALRCDPISGHVSLFWYQQALGQGPEFLTYFQNEAQLDKSGLPSDRFFAERPEGSVSTLKIQRTQQEDSAVYLCASSLVPSGLPYNEQFFGPGTRLTVL.

This clonotype was observed a few times. The V gene is TRBV20-1, the J gene TRBJ2-3; D remains ambiguous. The CDR3 loop spans 10 amino acids. Germline lookup yields CDR1 DFQATT and CDR2 SNEGSKA (reference sequence). V lost 3 bases and J 6 bases, leaving 4 bases between the germline ends. CDR3 coding DNA: TGCAGTGCTAGGGGTGATACGCAGTATTTT. It encodes CSARGDTQYF.

J is TRBJ1-2 and V is TRBV4-1, with D possibly being TRBD1 (5 bases). V was clipped by 0 bases and J by 7 bases, with 12 bases between them. This CDR3 comprises 14 residues. From germline, CDR1 is MGHRA and CDR2 YSYEKL. Here the CDR3 reads CASSQDFPGFGYTF. In DNA form, the CDR3 reads TGCGCCAGCAGCCAAGACTTTCCAGGGTTTGGCTACACCTTC.

This clonotype showed up just once. The V gene is TRBV4-2, the J gene TRBJ1-2, with D possibly being TRBD1 (5 bases). The length of the CDR3 is 12 residues. Germline lookup yields CDR1 LGHNA and CDR2 YNFKEQ. Trimming cost V 6 bases and J 5 bases, with 10 bases left between them. As DNA, the CDR3 is TGTGCCAGCAGAGATACAGGTTATGGCTACACCTTC. Protein product: CASRDTGYGYTF.

CDR3 in amino acids: CASTSSGRNNEQFF. DNA of the CDR3: TGTGCCAGCACCTCTAGCGGGAGGAACAATGAGCAGTTCTTC. The rearrangement links TRBV7-9 to TRBJ2-1; 11 nucleotides line up with TRBD2. With V trimmed by 7 bases and J by 5 bases, 4 bases remained unmatched. CDR1 is SEHNR, CDR2 FQNEAQ, per germline (reference sequence). The CDR3 has 14 residues.

V gene TRBV29-1 combines with J gene TRBJ2-7; weak D call: TRBD1 (6 bases). The CDR3 spans 14 residues. The V end was cut by 6 bases, the J end by 1 base, with 16 bases between. Germline V gives CDR1 SQVTM, CDR2 ANQGSEA. The chain's CDR3 is CSVVVPGHSYEQYF. The CDR3 nucleotides are TGCAGCGTCGTGGTACCGGGACATTCCTACGAGCAGTACTTC.

CDR3 coding DNA: TGTGCCAGCAGCGTAGCCGTCGAAGTACCTGACTATGGCTACACCTTC. It codes for CASSVAVEVPDYGYTF. The chain recombines TRBV9 with TRBJ1-2, with D uncertain. There are 16 residues in the CDR3. Trimming cost V 0 bases and J 3 bases, with 15 bases left between them. Germline V gene data show CDR1 as SGDLS and CDR2 as YYNGEE.

The rearrangement links TRBV20-1 to TRBJ2-2; D perhaps matches TRBD2 (5 bases). Germline V gives CDR1 DFQATT, CDR2 SNEGSKA (reference sequence). Trimming shortened V by 4 bases and J by 6 bases, and 12 bases separated the two germline ends. The length of the CDR3 is 13 residues. This chain's CDR3 is CSAISLGAGELFF. DNA for the CDR3: TGCAGTGCTATCTCACTAGGTGCCGGGGAGCTGTTTTTT.

The chain couples TRBV23-1 to TRBJ2-1; the D gene could be TRBD1 or TRBD2 (6 bases each). TRBV23-1 is annotated as an ORF whose role is uncertain. Between the trimmed V and J ends, which lost 0 bases and 1 base, there was a span of 13 bases. CDR3 length equals 17 residues. CDR3 DNA sequence: TGCGCCAGCAGTCAATCGGGGGGCCGCGTTTCCTACAATGAGCAGTTCTTC. Translating it yields CASSQSGGRVSYNEQFF.

The count of this clonotype is one. The chain joins TRBV7-9 to TRBJ2-5; D possibly corresponds to TRBD1 (6 bases). The CDR3 has 15 amino acids. CDR1 and CDR2 (germline): SEHNR, FQNEAQ (reference sequence). The ends were cut back, 5 bases at V and 4 bases at J, with 17 bases in the middle. This chain's CDR3 is CASSAHGQSGETQYF. In DNA, the CDR3 is TGTGCCAGCAGCGCTCACGGACAGTCGGGAGAGACCCAGTACTTC.

The V and J genes are TRBV29-1 and TRBJ1-2; perhaps TRBD1 as D (5 bases). V gave up 3 bases and J gave up 3 bases, with 8 bases separating them. Germline lookup yields CDR1 SQVTM and CDR2 ANQGSEA. The CDR3 is made up of 12 amino acids. CDR3 in amino acids: CSVDLGDYGYTF. The DNA for the CDR3 is TGCAGCGTTGATTTGGGGGACTATGGCTACACCTTC.

The chain employs TRBV4-3 and TRBJ1-1; D gene ambiguous. The germline V gene has CDR1 LGHNA and CDR2 YSLEER. This CDR3 contains 16 residues. The V end was cut by 0 bases, the J end by 1 base, with 12 bases between. The DNA of the CDR3 is TGCGCCAGCAGCCAAGAGCAGTCGGAGTGGAACACTGAAGCTTTCTTT. This codes for CASSQEQSEWNTEAFF.

The chain carries TRBV3-1 and TRBJ2-7; a weak D match, TRBD2 (5 bases). V lost 5 bases and J 0 bases, leaving 5 bases between the germline ends. This CDR3 has 12 amino acids. Per germline, CDR1 LGHDT and CDR2 YNNKEL (reference sequence). CDR3 in DNA: TGTGCCAGCAGCGGGAGCTCCTACGAGCAGTACTTC. Its protein is CASSGSSYEQYF.

The rearrangement uses TRBV3-1 and TRBJ2-7, with 7 bases matching TRBD2. V lost 1 base, J lost 7 bases, and 10 bases stayed unmatched. CDR3 length: 15 residues. CDR1 and CDR2 from the germline V gene are LGHDT and YNNKEL (reference sequence). The CDR3 DNA is TGTGCCAGCAGCCAAGGGCCAGGACTAGTAAGTGAGCAGTACTTC. It encodes CASSQGPGLVSEQYF.

The V and J genes are TRBV2 and TRBJ2-5, with TRBD1 as a possible D gene (6 bases). The CDR3 is 14 amino acids. V lost 7 bases and J lost 1, with 13 bases in between. The V gene's germline CDR1 is SNHLY and CDR2 FYNNEI. CDR3 region: CASMSRRGQETQYF. CDR3 sequence (DNA): TGTGCCAGCATGAGTCGCAGGGGCCAAGAGACCCAGTACTTC.

The V call is TRBV29-1, the J call TRBJ1-2; D gene unclear. CDR1 and CDR2 (germline): SQVTM, ANQGSEA. V was clipped by 3 bases and J by 5 bases, with 16 bases between them. The CDR3 consists of 14 residues. The CDR3 DNA follows: TGCAGCGTTGAGTACGACCTGTGGAGATATGGCTACACCTTC. The encoded protein is CSVEYDLWRYGYTF.

This clonotype appeared a single time. This sequence joins TRBV7-9 and TRBJ2-7; 7 bases fit TRBD1. The CDR3 runs to 13 residues. Trimming took 5 bases from V and 7 from J; bases not matched to a gene: 8. CDR1 and CDR2 from the germline V gene are SEHNR and FQNEAQ (reference sequence). The DNA of the CDR3 is TGTGCCAGCAGCGACAGGGTCCTGGAAGAGCAGTACTTC. Amino acid sequence: CASSDRVLEEQYF. The full variable domain, in which reference TRBV7-9 and TRBJ2-7 provide the parts outside the CDR3, is DTGVSQNPRHKITKRGQNVTFRCDPISEHNRLYWYRQTLGQGPEFLTYFQNEAQLEKSRLLSDRFSAERPKGSFSTLEIQRTEQGDSAMYLCASSDRVLEEQYFGPGTRLTVT.

The gene calls are TRBV20-1 and TRBJ2-2, with D possibly being TRBD2 (6 bases). The CDR3 consists of 14 residues. V lost 6 bases, J lost 7 bases, and 18 bases lay in between. Germline values: CDR1 DFQATT, CDR2 SNEGSKA (reference sequence). The CDR3 DNA reads TGCAGTGCCCACTCCGGGACTGGAATCGGGGAGCTGTTTTTT. Its protein is CSAHSGTGIGELFF.

V usage is TRBV29-1 and J usage is TRBJ2-3; no firm D call. Trimming shortened V by 3 bases and J by 0 bases, and 4 bases separated the two germline ends. Germline CDR1 and CDR2: SQVTM and ANQGSEA. This CDR3 has 12 residues. DNA for the CDR3: TGCAGCGTTGACGACAGCACAGATACGCAGTATTTT. Translation: CSVDDSTDTQYF.

The V call is TRBV13, the J call TRBJ2-5; weak D call: TRBD2 (6 bases). CDR1 is PRHDT and CDR2 is FYEKMQ in the germline V gene (reference sequence). This CDR3 spans 13 amino acids. Trimming took off 5 bases at V and 7 bases at J, with 14 bases between the two ends. CDR3 bases: TGTGCCAGCAGCGAGGGACTGCCGGCGACCCAGTACTTC. Protein: CASSEGLPATQYF.

This rearrangement joins TRBV30 to TRBJ1-1; the D is unclear. This CDR3 is built from 11 residues. Germline CDR1 and CDR2: GTSNPN and SVGIG (reference sequence). The V end was cut by 7 bases, the J end by 1 base, with 7 bases between. CDR3 nucleotides: TGTGCCTACTCACGGAACACTGAAGCTTTCTTT. Its translation is CAYSRNTEAFF.

V usage is TRBV7-9 and J usage is TRBJ2-3; D is unclear. This CDR3 has 14 residues. CDR1 and CDR2 (germline): SEHNR, FQNEAQ (reference sequence). Trimming pared 8 bases from V and 2 bases from J, leaving 14 bases between. The CDR3 loop is CASHARGSTDTQYF. CDR3 sequence (DNA): TGTGCCAGCCATGCTCGAGGCTCCACAGATACGCAGTATTTT.

V gene TRBV7-2 combines with J gene TRBJ2-3, with D unresolved. The CDR3 runs 15 residues. Germline V gives CDR1 SGHTA, CDR2 FQGNSA. The ends were cut back, 5 bases at V and 0 bases at J, with 12 bases in the middle. The CDR3 reads CASSLTEFSTDTQYF. CDR3 nucleotides: TGTGCCAGCAGCCTCACGGAATTTAGCACAGATACGCAGTATTTT.

This chain uses TRBV11-2 with TRBJ1-1; no definite D call. CDR3 length equals 15 residues. V lost 3 bases, J lost 4 bases, and 15 bases lay in between. Germline values: CDR1 SGHAT, CDR2 FQNNGV. CDR3: CASSFQVGERTEAFF. The CDR3 coding sequence is TGTGCCAGCAGCTTCCAGGTCGGGGAGCGCACTGAAGCTTTCTTT.

The rearrangement uses TRBV7-9 and TRBJ2-1; 7 bases align to TRBD2. V dropped 5 bases and J dropped 7; count of bases not matched to a gene: 11. Germline lookup yields CDR1 SEHNR and CDR2 FQNEAQ (reference sequence). The length of the CDR3 is 15 residues. CDR3 sequence reads: CASSPVAGAWNEQFF. CDR3 nucleotide sequence: TGTGCCAGCAGCCCCGTGGCGGGAGCTTGGAATGAGCAGTTCTTC.